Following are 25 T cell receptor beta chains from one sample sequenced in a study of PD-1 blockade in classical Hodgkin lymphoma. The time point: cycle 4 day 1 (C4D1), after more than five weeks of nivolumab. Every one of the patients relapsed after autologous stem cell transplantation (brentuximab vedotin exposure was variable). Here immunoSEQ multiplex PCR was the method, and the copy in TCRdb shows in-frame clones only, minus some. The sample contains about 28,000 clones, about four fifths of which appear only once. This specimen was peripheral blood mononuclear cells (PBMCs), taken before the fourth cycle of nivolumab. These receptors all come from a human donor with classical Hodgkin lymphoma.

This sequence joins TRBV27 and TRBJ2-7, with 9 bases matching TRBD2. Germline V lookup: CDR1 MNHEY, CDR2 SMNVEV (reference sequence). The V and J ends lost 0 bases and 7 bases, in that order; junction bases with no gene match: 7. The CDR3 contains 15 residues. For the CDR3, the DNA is TGTGCCAGCAGTTTATCGGTAGCGGGAGTAAGTGAGCAGTACTTC. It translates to CASSLSVAGVSEQYF.

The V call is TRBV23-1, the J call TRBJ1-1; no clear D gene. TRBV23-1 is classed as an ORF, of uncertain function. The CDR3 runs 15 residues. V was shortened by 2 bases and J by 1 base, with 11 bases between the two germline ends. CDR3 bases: TGCGCCAGCAGTCAAGATCAAAGGTGGAACACTGAAGCTTTCTTT. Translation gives CASSQDQRWNTEAFF.

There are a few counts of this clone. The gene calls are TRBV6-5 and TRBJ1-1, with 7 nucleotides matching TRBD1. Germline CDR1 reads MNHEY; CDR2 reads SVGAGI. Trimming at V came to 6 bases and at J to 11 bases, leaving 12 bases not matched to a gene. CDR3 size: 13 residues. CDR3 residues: CASRINRDRRAFF. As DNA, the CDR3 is TGTGCCAGCAGAATAAACCGGGACAGAAGGGCTTTCTTT.

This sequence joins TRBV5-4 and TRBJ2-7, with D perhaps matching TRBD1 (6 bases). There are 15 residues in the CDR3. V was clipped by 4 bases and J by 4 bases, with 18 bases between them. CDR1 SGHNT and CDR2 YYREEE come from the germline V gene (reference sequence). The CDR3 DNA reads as TGTGCCAGCAGCGGGGGCACAGGGTCCCCGTACGAGCAGTACTTC. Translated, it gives CASSGGTGSPYEQYF.

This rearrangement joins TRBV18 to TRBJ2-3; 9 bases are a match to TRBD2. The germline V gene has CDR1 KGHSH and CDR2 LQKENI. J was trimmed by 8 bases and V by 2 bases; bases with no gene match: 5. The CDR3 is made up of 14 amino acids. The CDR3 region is CASSPIAGDVTQYF. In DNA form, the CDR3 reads TGTGCCAGCTCACCAATAGCGGGAGATGTTACGCAGTATTTT. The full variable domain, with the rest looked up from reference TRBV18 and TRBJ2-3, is NAGVMQNPRHLVRRRGQEARLRCSPMKGHSHVYWYRQLPEEGLKFMVYLQKENIIDESGMPKERFSAEFPKEGPSILRIQQVVRGDSAAYFCASSPIAGDVTQYFGPGTRLTVL.

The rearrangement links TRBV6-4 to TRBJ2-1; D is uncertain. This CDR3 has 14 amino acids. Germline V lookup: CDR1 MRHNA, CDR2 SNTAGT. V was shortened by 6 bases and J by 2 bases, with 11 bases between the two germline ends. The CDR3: CASRPAFTYNEQFF. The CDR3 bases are TGTGCCAGCAGACCGGCATTTACCTACAATGAGCAGTTCTTC.

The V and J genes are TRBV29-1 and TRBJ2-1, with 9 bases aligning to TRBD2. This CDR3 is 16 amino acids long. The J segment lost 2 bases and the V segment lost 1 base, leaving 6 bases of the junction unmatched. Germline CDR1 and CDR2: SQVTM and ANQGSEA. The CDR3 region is CSVEGREGETYNEQFF. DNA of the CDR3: TGCAGCGTTGAAGGGCGGGAGGGGGAAACCTACAATGAGCAGTTCTTC.

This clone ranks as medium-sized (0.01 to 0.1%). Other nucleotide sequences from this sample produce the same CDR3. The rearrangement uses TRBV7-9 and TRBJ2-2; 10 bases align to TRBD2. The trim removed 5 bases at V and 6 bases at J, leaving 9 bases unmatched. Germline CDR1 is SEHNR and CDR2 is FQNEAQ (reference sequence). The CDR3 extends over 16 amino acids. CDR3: CASSEGLASVAGELFF. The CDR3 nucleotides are TGTGCCAGCAGCGAGGGACTAGCGAGCGTAGCCGGGGAGCTGTTTTTT.

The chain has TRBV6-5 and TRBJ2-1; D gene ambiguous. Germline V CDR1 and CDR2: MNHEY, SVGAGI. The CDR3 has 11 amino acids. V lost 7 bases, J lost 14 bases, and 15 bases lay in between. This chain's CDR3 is CASKRMAREFF. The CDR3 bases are TGTGCCAGCAAGAGGATGGCCCGCGAGTTCTTC.

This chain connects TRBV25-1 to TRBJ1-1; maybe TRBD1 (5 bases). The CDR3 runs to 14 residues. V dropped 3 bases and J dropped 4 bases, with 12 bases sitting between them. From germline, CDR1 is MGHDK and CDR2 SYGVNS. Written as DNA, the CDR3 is TGTGCCAGCAGTGACGGGACCTCGCCCACTGAAGCTTTCTTT. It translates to CASSDGTSPTEAFF.

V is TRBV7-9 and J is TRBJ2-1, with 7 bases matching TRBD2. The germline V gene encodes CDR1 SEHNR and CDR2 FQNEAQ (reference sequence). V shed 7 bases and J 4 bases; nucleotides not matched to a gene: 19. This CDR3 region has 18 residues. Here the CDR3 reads CASTRTMGGNAGYNEQFF. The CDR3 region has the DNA TGTGCCAGCACCCGAACGATGGGGGGGAACGCCGGTTACAATGAGCAGTTCTTC.

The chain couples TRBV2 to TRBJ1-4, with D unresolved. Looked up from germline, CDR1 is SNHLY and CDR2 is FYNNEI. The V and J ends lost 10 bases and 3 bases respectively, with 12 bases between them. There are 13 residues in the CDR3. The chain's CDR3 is CATGAFPNEKLFF. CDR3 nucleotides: TGTGCCACGGGCGCGTTCCCTAATGAAAAACTGTTTTTT.

CDR3 nucleotides: TGTGCCAGCAGCCATCACCCGGGATTAAGGGCTTTCTTT. It translates to CASSHHPGLRAFF. This chain joins TRBV14 and TRBJ1-1; no firm D call. Between the trimmed V and J ends, which lost 3 bases and 11 bases, there was a span of 16 bases. The CDR3 sequence is 13 residues long. Germline lookup yields CDR1 SGHDN and CDR2 FVKESK.

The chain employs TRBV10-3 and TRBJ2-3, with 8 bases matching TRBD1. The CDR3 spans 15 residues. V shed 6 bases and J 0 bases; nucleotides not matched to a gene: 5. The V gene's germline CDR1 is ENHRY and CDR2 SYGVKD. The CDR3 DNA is TGTGCCATCAGAAAGGACAGGGAGAGCACAGATACGCAGTATTTT. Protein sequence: CAIRKDRESTDTQYF.

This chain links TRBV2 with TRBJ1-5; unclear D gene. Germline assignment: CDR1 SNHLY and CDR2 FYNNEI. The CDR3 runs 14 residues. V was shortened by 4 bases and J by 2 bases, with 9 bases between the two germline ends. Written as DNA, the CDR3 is TGTGCCAGCAGTGTGTTTAGGGGCAATCAGCCCCAGCATTTT. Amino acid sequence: CASSVFRGNQPQHF.

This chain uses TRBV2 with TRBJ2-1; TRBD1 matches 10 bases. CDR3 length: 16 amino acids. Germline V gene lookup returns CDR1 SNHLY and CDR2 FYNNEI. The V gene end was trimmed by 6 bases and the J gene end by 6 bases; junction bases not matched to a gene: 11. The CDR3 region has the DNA TGTGCCAGCAGCGTTAACCGGGACAGGGGTGGCAATGAGCAGTTCTTC. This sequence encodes CASSVNRDRGGNEQFF.

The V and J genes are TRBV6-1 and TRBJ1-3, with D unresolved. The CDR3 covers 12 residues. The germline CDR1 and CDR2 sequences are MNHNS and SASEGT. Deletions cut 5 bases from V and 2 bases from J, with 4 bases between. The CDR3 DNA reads TGTGCCAGCAGTCGGACTGGAAACACCATATATTTT. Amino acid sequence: CASSRTGNTIYF.

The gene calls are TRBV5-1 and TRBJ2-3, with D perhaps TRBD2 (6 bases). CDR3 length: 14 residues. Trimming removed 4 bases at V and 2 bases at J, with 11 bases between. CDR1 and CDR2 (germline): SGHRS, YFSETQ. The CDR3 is CASSPTRNTDTQYF. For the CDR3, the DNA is TGCGCCAGCAGCCCGACTAGAAACACAGATACGCAGTATTTT.

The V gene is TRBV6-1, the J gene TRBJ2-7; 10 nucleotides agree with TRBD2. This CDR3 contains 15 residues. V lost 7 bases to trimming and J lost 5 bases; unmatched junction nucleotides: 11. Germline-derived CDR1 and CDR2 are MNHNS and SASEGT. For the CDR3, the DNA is TGTGCCAGCACCAGAAGCGGGGGGGTTGTTGACGAGCAGTACTTC. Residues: CASTRSGGVVDEQYF.

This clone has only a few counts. This CDR3 is CASSPQGPPSRTDTQYF. The CDR3 nucleotides read TGCGCCAGCAGCCCACAGGGCCCTCCCAGTCGCACAGATACGCAGTATTTT. J is TRBJ2-3 and V is TRBV5-1; TRBD1 might be the D (6 bases). The V end lost 4 bases, the J end lost 1 base, and 19 bases lay between the germline ends. CDR3 length: 17 amino acids. The germline V gene encodes CDR1 SGHRS and CDR2 YFSETQ.

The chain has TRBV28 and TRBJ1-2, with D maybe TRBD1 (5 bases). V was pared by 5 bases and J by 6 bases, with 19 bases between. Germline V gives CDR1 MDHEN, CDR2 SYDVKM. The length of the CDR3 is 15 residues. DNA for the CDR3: TGTGCCAGCAGTGCTTGGCTGGGGGAGGATAATGGCTACACCTTC. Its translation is CASSAWLGEDNGYTF.

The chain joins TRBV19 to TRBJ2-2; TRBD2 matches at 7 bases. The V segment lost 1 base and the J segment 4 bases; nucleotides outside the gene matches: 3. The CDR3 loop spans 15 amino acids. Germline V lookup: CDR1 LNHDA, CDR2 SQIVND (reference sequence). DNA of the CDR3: TGTGCCAGTAGTATAGGCCTAGCGGTCACCGGGGAGCTGTTTTTT. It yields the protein CASSIGLAVTGELFF.

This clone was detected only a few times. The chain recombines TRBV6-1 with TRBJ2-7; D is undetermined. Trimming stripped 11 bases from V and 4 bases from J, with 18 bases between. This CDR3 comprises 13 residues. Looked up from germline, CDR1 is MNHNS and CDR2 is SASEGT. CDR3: CAASWGGDYEQYF. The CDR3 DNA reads TGTGCCGCCAGCTGGGGTGGAGATTACGAGCAGTACTTC.

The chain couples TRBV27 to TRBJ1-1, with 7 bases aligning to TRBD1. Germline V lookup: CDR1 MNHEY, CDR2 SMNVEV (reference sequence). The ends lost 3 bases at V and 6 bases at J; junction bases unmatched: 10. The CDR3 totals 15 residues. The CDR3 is CASSFLKPQGAEAFF. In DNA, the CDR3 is TGTGCCAGCAGTTTCCTCAAACCCCAGGGGGCTGAAGCTTTCTTT.

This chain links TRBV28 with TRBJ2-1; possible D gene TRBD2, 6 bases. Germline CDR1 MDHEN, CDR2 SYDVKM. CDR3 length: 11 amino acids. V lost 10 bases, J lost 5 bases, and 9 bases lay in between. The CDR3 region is CATASDNEQFF. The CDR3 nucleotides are TGTGCCACGGCTAGCGACAATGAGCAGTTCTTC.